This T cell receptor beta chain was recovered during a study of sequential checkpoint blockade in melanoma (dated by TCRdb to about 2019). In terms of the full investigation: Using 1:1 randomization, the trial assigned patients either to first-line nivolumab followed by ipilimumab (arm A) or to ipilimumab followed by nivolumab (arm B). Both trial sequences were followed by maintenance nivolumab.

Taken from the germline V gene, the CDR1 and CDR2 loops are SGHVS and FNYEAQ. CDR3 length: 15 amino acids, cysteine to phenylalanine. Left in the record is the CDR3 DNA by itself, 45 bases read in frame from the first base. From V the trimming removes 1 base and from J it removes 4 bases, while the gene matches leave 6 bases of the junction unaccounted for. The immunoSEQ Assay was used to immunosequence TCRbeta CDR3 regions from genomic DNA. Genomic DNA was amplified by bias-controlled multiplex PCR before high-throughput sequencing. On the authors' methods: To quantify the absolute abundance of each unique TCRbeta CDR3 region, the sequences were collapsed and filtered. Clonality was defined as 1 minus Pielou's evenness and was calculated using productive rearrangements only. Clones with significantly greater frequencies in on-treatment versus baseline samples were identified using a previously published method. TCRdb provides this immuneACCESS table in a form limited to in-frame rearrangements. Some clones are lacking; in checked studies, under half of them reflect an unresolved V gene, and why the rest are absent is not known. D and trimming were read from the DNA, whereas the V and J calls and clone size are those reported in that table. This sample gives around 18,000 clones in total; roughly 72% of them show up just once. The leading ten clones occupy 34% of the sample.

Note on this clone: Which antigen it targets is not known. The record has no base qualities; no much larger clone is one base away.

The treatment or condition label, read with the paper, signifies: randomized to nivolumab then ipilimumab (arm A) or the reverse (arm B). None of the patients in the trial had previously been given DNA-damaging chemotherapy. On a FACS Aria II flow cytometer, live CD3+CD8+ cells that were negative for CD19 and CD56 were sorted from thawed PBMCs. The samples were obtained from melanoma patients enrolled in CheckMate 064, an open-label, randomized phase II trial testing sequential checkpoint blockade. Peripheral blood mononuclear cells were collected by leukapheresis, purified using Ficoll-Paque, and frozen in human serum containing roughly 9.4% DMSO. Purity of sorted blood CD3+CD8+ cells was verified at >98% immediately after sorting, followed by DNA extraction. On the study overall, not on this receptor specifically: The response-prediction model combining TCR metrics and mutation burden needs validation in larger, independent patient cohorts.

The sequence was collected from a human donor with melanoma. The chain is encoded by TRBV7-6 joined to TRBJ2-7, with TRBD2 identical over 8 junction bases. The input for sequencing was CD8+ T cells sorted from blood (inferred from file names), taken from a patient given nivolumab and ipilimumab in sequence. DNA sequence: TGTGCCAGCAGCTTAGATACTAGCGGTGTTTACGAGCAGTACTTC. This translates into CASSLDTSGVYEQYF.